This TCR beta chain was recovered during a study of blood T cell repertoires in COVID-19. Looking at the study overall: Sites across the United States, Italy and Spain contributed samples from acute and convalescent COVID-19. The analysed material was cDNA or gDNA that came from T cells, B-cell-depleted T cells, or PBMCs.

As handled by the study authors: Cell counts per sample came from amplifying reference gene primers. Method: immunoSEQ multiplex PCR; TCRdb's copy keeps in-frame clones and lacks some. V, J and clone size reflect that table, while D and trimming were determined from the DNA. Among under 300,000 clones listed, under 90% were seen once. V dropped 6 bases and J dropped 3; count of bases not matched to a gene: 4. The CDR3 sequence is 13 residues long. Germline V gives CDR1 LGHNT, CDR2 FRNRAP. Those enrolled, adults aged about 18 to 89 years, came from under 25 US areas. Sequenced: PBMCs or T cells enriched from blood (not recorded which). The chain joins TRBV12-5 to TRBJ2-7; 8 positions match TRBD1. The sequence came from a woman between 40 and 50 years old who had recovered from COVID-19. The chain's CDR3 is CASGRQGNYEQYF. The CDR3 DNA reads TGTGCTAGTGGCCGACAGGGGAACTACGAGCAGTACTTC.